The clone carrying this TCR beta chain has at least ten counts. Its target is not known. TCRdb passed the PCR reads through MiXCR, listing each CDR3 protein once. Of approximately 680,000 distinct CDR3 sequences listed, about 25% are singletons. The sample originates from a study of molecular identifiers for immune sequencing clone quantification. Overall study: RNA from about 20,000 or 100,000 naive CD8 cells was split five ways in replicates, with four sequenced.

Study results and caveats: Single-cell amounts of spiked Jurkat TCR RNA were reportedly detectable among 950,000 to 1,000,000 naive cells. Clonotypes surpassing 20 RNA copies contained over 97% of effector molecules, versus under 1% in naive cells.

Material: naive CD8+ T cells from blood, with Jurkat cell RNA spiked in. The sample's subset: FACS-sorted CD8+CD4-CCR7+CD45RA+ naive T cells. The clonotype comes from a human donor in good health. Some libraries in this study had Jurkat cell RNA spiked in.

In DNA, the CDR3 is TGTGCCAGCAGCGACGACCGGGACTCTAAAAACATTCAGTACTTC. As protein: CASSDDRDSKNIQYF. The chain carries TRBV7-6 and TRBJ2-4; perhaps TRBD2 as D (6 bases). Germline V CDR1 and CDR2: SGHVS, FNYEAQ. This CDR3 has 15 amino acids. The ends were cut back, 5 bases at V and 4 bases at J, with 15 bases in the middle.